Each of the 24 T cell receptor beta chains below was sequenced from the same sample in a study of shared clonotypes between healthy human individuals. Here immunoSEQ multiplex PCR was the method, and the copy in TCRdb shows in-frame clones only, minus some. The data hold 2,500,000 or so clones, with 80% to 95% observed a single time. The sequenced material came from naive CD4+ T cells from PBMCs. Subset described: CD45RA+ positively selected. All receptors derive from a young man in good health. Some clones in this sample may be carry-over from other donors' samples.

The CDR3 region has the DNA TGTGCCAGCAGTTCCTGGGTATTGGGAGAGCAGTACTTC. Translating gives CASSSWVLGEQYF. This chain links TRBV6-5 with TRBJ2-7; D gene unclear. The CDR3 runs 13 residues. The V gene's germline CDR1 is MNHEY and CDR2 SVGAGI. Trimming took 4 bases from V and 7 from J, leaving 14 bases between them.

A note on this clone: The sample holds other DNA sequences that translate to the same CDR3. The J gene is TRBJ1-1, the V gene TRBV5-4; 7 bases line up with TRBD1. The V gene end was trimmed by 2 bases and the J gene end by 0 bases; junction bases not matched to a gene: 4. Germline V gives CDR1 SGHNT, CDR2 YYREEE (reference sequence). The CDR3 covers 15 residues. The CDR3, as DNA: TGTGCCAGCAGCTTAGGGGGCCCCATGAACACTGAAGCTTTCTTT. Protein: CASSLGGPMNTEAFF.

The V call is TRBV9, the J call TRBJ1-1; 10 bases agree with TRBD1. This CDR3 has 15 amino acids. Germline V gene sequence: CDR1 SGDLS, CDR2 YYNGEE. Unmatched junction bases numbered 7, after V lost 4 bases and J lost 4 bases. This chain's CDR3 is CASSTPGQGITEAFF. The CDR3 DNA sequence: TGTGCCAGCAGCACCCCGGGACAGGGGATCACTGAAGCTTTCTTT.

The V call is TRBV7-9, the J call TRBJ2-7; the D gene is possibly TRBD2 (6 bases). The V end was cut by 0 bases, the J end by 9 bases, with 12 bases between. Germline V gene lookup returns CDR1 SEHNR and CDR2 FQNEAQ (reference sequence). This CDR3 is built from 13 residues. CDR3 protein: CASSLAWRDGQYF. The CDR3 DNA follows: TGTGCCAGCAGCTTAGCGTGGCGGGACGGGCAGTACTTC.

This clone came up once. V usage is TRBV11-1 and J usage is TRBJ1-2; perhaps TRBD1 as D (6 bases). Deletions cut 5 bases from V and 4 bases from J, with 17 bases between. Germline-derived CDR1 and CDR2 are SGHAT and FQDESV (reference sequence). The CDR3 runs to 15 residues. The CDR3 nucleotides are TGTGCCAGCAGCCTTAGGGGGGACGCGGGCTATGGCTACACCTTC. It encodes CASSLRGDAGYGYTF.

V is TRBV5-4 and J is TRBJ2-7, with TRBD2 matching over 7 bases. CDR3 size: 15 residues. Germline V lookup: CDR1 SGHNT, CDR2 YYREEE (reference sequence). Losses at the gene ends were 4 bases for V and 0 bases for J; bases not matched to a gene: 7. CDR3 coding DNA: TGTGCCAGCAGCCCAGGACTAGTCGGCTCCTACGAGCAGTACTTC. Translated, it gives CASSPGLVGSYEQYF.

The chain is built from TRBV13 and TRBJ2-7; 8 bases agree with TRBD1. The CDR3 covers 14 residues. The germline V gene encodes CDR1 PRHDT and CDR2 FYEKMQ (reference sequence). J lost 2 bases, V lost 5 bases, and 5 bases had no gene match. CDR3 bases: TGTGCCAGCAGCCGACAGGGGCAACCCTACGAGCAGTACTTC. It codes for CASSRQGQPYEQYF.

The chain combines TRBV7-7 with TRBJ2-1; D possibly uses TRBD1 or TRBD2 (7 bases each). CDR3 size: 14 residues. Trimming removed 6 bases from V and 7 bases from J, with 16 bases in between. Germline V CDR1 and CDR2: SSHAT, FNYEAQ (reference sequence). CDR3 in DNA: TGTGCCAGCAGTCAGGGGGGGACCACAAATGAGCAGTTCTTC. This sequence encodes CASSQGGTTNEQFF.

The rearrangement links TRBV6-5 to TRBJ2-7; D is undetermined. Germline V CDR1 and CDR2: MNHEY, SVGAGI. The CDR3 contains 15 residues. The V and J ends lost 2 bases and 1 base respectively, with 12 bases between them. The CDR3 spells CASSYVAAPSYEQYF. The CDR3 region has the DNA TGTGCCAGCAGTTACGTGGCAGCCCCTTCCTACGAGCAGTACTTC.

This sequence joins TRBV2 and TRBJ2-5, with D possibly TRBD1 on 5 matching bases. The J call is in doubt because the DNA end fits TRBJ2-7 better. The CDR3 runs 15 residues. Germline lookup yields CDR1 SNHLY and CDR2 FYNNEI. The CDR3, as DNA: TGTGCCAGCACCCCAGACAGATCGAAGACCTACGAGCAGTACTTC. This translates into CASTPDRSKTYEQYF.

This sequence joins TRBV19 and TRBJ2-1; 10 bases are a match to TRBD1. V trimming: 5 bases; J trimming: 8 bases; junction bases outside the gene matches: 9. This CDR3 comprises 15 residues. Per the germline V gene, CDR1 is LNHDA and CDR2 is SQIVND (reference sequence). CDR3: CASSSPGQGIDEQFF. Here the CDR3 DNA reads TGTGCCAGTAGTTCCCCGGGACAGGGGATCGATGAGCAGTTCTTC.

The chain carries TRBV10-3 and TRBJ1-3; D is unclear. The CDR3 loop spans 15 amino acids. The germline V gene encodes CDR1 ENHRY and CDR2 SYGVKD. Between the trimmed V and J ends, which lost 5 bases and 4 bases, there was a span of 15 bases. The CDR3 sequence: CAISTDNTGGNTIYF. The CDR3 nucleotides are TGTGCCATCAGTACAGACAACACGGGAGGAAACACCATATATTTT.

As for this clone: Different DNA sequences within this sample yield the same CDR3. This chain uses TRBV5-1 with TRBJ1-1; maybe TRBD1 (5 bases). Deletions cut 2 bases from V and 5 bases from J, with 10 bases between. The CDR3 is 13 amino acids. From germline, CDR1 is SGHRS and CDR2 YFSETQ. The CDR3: CASSLMGGTEAFF. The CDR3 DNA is TGCGCCAGCAGCTTAATGGGGGGGACTGAAGCTTTCTTT. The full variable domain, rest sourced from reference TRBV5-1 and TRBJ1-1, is KAGVTQTPRYLIKTRGQQVTLSCSPISGHRSVSWYQQTPGQGLQFLFEYFSETQRNKGNFPGRFSGRQFSNSRSEMNVSTLELGDSALYLCASSLMGGTEAFFGQGTRLTVV.

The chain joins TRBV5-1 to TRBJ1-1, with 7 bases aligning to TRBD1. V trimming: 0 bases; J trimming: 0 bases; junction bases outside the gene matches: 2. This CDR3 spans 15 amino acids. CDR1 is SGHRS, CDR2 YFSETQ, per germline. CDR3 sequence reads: CASSLDDRVNTEAFF. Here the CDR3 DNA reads TGCGCCAGCAGCTTGGATGACAGGGTGAACACTGAAGCTTTCTTT.

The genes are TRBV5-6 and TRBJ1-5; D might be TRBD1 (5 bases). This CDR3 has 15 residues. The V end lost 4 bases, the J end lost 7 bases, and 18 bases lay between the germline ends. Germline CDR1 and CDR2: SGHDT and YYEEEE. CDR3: CASSKGRAGVQPQHF. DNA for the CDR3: TGTGCCAGCAGCAAGGGACGGGCGGGGGTACAGCCCCAGCATTTT.

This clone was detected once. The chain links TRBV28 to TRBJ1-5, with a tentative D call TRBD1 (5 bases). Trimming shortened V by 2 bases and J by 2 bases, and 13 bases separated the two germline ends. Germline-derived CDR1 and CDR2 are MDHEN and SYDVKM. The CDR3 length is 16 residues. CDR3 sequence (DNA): TGTGCCAGCAGTTTAGCGCAGGGAGGTGGCAATCAGCCCCAGCATTTT. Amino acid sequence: CASSLAQGGGNQPQHF.

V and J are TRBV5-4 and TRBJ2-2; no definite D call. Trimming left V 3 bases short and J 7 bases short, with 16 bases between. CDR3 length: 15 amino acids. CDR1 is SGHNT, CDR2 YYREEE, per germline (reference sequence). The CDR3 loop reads CASSYERSPGGELFF. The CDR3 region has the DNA TGTGCCAGCAGCTACGAGAGGTCCCCTGGCGGGGAGCTGTTTTTT.

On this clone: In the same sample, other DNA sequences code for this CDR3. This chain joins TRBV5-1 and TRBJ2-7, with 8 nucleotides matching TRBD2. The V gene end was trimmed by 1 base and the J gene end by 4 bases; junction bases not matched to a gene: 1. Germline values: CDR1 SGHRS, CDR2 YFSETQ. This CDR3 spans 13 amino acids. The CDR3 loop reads CASSLTGGYEQYF. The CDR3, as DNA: TGCGCCAGCAGCTTGACGGGAGGGTACGAGCAGTACTTC.

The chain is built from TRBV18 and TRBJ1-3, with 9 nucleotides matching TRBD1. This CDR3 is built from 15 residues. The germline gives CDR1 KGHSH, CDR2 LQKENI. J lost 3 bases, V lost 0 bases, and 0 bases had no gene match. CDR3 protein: CASSPPDRGGNTIYF. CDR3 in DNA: TGTGCCAGCTCACCACCGGACAGGGGTGGAAACACCATATATTTT.

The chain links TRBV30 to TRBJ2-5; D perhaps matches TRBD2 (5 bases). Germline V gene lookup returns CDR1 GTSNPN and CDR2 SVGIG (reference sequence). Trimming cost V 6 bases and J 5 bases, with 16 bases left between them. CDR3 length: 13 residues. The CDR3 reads CACGRGFWETQYF. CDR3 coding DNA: TGTGCCTGTGGAAGAGGGTTTTGGGAGACCCAGTACTTC.

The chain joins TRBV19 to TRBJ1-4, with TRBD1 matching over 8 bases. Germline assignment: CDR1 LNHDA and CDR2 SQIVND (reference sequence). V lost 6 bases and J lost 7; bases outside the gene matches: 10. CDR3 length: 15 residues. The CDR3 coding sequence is TGTGCCAGTAGCACCCGGGCAGGGGGCCTTGAAAAACTGTTTTTT. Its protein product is CASSTRAGGLEKLFF.

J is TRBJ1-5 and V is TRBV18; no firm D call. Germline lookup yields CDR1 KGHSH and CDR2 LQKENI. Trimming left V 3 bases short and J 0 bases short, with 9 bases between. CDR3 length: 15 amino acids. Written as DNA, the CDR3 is TGTGCCAGCTCACCTGGGAGAATTAGCAATCAGCCCCAGCATTTT. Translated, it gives CASSPGRISNQPQHF.

CDR3 in amino acids: CASSLDGVPAGEQYF. In DNA form, the CDR3 reads TGCGCCAGCAGCTTGGACGGGGTCCCTGCCGGTGAGCAGTACTTC. The chain combines TRBV5-1 with TRBJ2-7; D may be TRBD2 (5 bases). This CDR3 has 15 amino acids. V gave up 0 bases and J gave up 7 bases, with 17 bases separating them. CDR1 is SGHRS, CDR2 YFSETQ, per germline.

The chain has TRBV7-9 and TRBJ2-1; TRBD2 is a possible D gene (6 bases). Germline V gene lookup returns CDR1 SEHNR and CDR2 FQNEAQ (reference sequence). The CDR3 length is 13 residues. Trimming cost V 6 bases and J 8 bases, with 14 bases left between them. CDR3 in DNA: TGTGCCAGCAGGACTAGTGATGTCGATGAGCAGTTCTTC. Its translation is CASRTSDVDEQFF.